Listed below are T cell receptor beta chains from one sample, sequenced in a study of T cell repertoires in ileal Crohn's disease. TCRdb's copy holds only in-frame clones and misses some; the assay was immunoSEQ multiplex PCR. This table holds over 25,000 clones, roughly 78% found once. The sequencing input was ileal tissue. The receptor source for this set is an adult with Crohn's disease. The CDR3 runs from the conserved cysteine through the conserved F or W. D genes are given only for firm matches. Where a row states a size, it is once, few, many or the class of an expanded clone; other rows omit it.

.	TRBV19	.	16	TRBJ1-3	CASTHTRKISGNTIYF	TGTGCCAGTACCCACACCCGAAAGATCTCTGGAAACACCATATATTTT
.	TRBV28	.	14	TRBJ1-2	CASRAAAGADGYTF	TGTGCCAGCAGAGCTGCGGCAGGGGCGGATGGCTACACCTTC
.	TRBV5-1	TRBD1	14	TRBJ2-7	CASSLGGTGAEQYF	TGCGCCAGCAGCTTGGGCGGGACAGGGGCCGAGCAGTACTTC
.	TRBV19	TRBD2	19	TRBJ2-1	CASSTRGSGSWLSYNEQFF	TGTGCCAGTAGTACCCGGGGTAGCGGGAGTTGGCTCTCCTACAATGAGCAGTTCTTC
.	TRBV18	.	16	TRBJ1-1	CASSPPRGGANTEAFF	TGTGCCAGCTCACCACCGAGGGGAGGGGCGAACACTGAAGCTTTCTTT
.	TRBV29-1	.	12	TRBJ2-7	CSVADSAYEQYF	TGCAGCGTTGCGGACAGTGCCTACGAGCAGTACTTC
.	TRBV5-1	.	15	TRBJ2-5	CASSLETGRGETQYF	TGCGCCAGCAGCTTGGAAACGGGACGGGGGGAGACCCAGTACTTC
.	TRBV6-5	.	11	TRBJ2-7	CASRTPGEQYF	TGTGCCAGCAGGACGCCGGGCGAGCAGTACTTC
.	TRBV18	.	15	TRBJ1-1	CASSRPGTLYTEAFF	TGTGCCAGCTCACGGCCAGGGACACTTTACACTGAAGCTTTCTTT
few	TRBV9	TRBD1	16	TRBJ2-6	CASKSTGTAGANVLTF	TGTGCCAGCAAAAGCACGGGGACAGCTGGGGCCAACGTCCTGACTTTC
once	TRBV6-5	TRBD1	13	TRBJ2-7	CATIGTGLYEQYF	TGTGCCACCATTGGGACAGGCCTCTACGAGCAGTACTTC
.	TRBV7-2	.	13	TRBJ2-7	CASSAQQGYEQYF	TGTGCCAGCAGCGCACAACAGGGCTACGAGCAGTACTTC
.	TRBV11-1	.	13	TRBJ2-7	CASSFSGAYEQYF	TGTGCCAGCAGCTTTTCAGGGGCCTACGAGCAGTACTTC
once	TRBV7-2	.	15	TRBJ1-5	CASSFQASLNQPQHF	TGTGCCAGCAGCTTCCAGGCTTCGCTGAATCAGCCCCAGCATTTT